Ten or more counts support the clone carrying this TCR beta chain. The sample comes from a study of T-cell reconstitution after alpha-beta-depleted transplantation in children. The CDR3 runs 17 residues. With V trimmed by 4 bases and J by 2 bases, 4 bases remained unmatched. Using unique molecular identifiers, the investigators prepared the TCRbeta library. MiXCR, applied by TCRdb to the PCR reads, yields one record per CDR3 protein. The sample yields more than 550,000 distinct CDR3 sequences, under 12% seen once. Sequenced material: PBMCs from the stem cell graft donor, taken from the stem cell graft. The clonotype was recovered from a human donor who donated a stem cell graft to a child with acute myeloid leukemia. The J gene is TRBJ2-4, the V gene TRBV12-3 or TRBV12-4; 14 nucleotides line up with TRBD2. The chain's CDR3 is CASSSRTSGRTKNIQYF. The CDR3 region has the DNA TGTGCCAGCAGTTCCAGGACTAGCGGGAGGACCAAAAACATTCAGTACTTC.